One sample yielded the 32 T cell receptor beta chains listed below, sequenced in a study of response to subunit inactivated influenza vaccine. TCRdb re-derived calls from the RT-PCR reads in MiXCR, one entry per CDR3 protein. The sample holds fewer than 650,000 distinct CDR3 sequences, 10% to 15% seen once. The specimen was PBMCs from blood, collected 45 days after vaccination. The receptors were sampled from a man in his forties or fifties who received an inactivated influenza vaccine.

This clonotype was seen only a few times. The chain recombines TRBV29-1 with TRBJ1-2; no clear D gene. Per germline, CDR1 SQVTM and CDR2 ANQGSEA. Trimming removed 4 bases from V and 4 bases from J, with 16 bases in between. The CDR3 is 14 amino acids. The CDR3 protein is CSVVSGNRGYGYTF. CDR3 bases: TGCAGCGTTGTTTCGGGGAATAGAGGCTATGGCTACACCTTC.

The V call is TRBV7-9, the J call TRBJ2-1; 7 nucleotides align to TRBD1. Germline V gene lookup returns CDR1 SEHNR and CDR2 FQNEAQ (reference sequence). V was clipped by 2 bases and J by 8 bases; unmatched bases: 3. This CDR3 is built from 13 residues. For the CDR3, the DNA is TGTGCCAGCAGCTTAACGACAGGGCATGAGCAGTTCTTC. Translated, it gives CASSLTTGHEQFF.

The J gene is TRBJ1-2, the V gene TRBV25-1; D is unresolved. This CDR3 comprises 13 residues. Germline values: CDR1 MGHDK, CDR2 SYGVNS. Trimming took 3 bases from V and 5 from J, leaving 10 bases between them. The CDR3 loop reads CASSDERGYGYTF. The CDR3 nucleotides are TGTGCCAGCAGTGATGAGCGGGGTTATGGCTACACCTTC.

The chain employs TRBV5-4 and TRBJ1-1; no clear D. This CDR3 has 16 residues. Deletions cut 4 bases from V and 1 base from J, with 17 bases between. CDR1 and CDR2 (germline): SGHNT, YYREEE (reference sequence). The CDR3 nucleotides are TGTGCCAGCAGCCCCTATTTGGGTTTTGGGAACACTGAAGCTTTCTTT. Amino acids: CASSPYLGFGNTEAFF.

This clonotype occurred a few times. The V gene is TRBV21-1, the J gene TRBJ1-5; TRBD1, the table's D call, was not compared with the DNA. TRBV21-1 corresponds to a pseudogene. The CDR3 has 15 amino acids. The CDR3 loop is CASSGRTVSNQPQHF. DNA for the CDR3: TGTGCCAGCAGCGGCCGGACAGTTAGCAATCAGCCCCAGCATTTT.

V usage is TRBV7-9 and J usage is TRBJ2-2; D is perhaps TRBD1 (6 bases). The CDR3 extends over 15 amino acids. CDR1 is SEHNR, CDR2 FQNEAQ, per germline (reference sequence). Trimming removed 5 bases from V and 3 bases from J, with 13 bases in between. In DNA, the CDR3 is TGTGCCAGCAGCCTCGCAGGGGCTTACACCGGGGAGCTGTTTTTT. Translation: CASSLAGAYTGELFF.

The chain carries TRBV27 and TRBJ2-2; TRBD2 might be the D (7 bases). This CDR3 comprises 16 residues. CDR1 and CDR2 (germline): MNHEY, SMNVEV (reference sequence). V dropped 6 bases and J dropped 5 bases, with 19 bases sitting between them. CDR3 loop: CASRIGGARGTGELFF. In nucleotides, the CDR3 is TGTGCCAGCAGAATTGGGGGGGCGCGGGGGACCGGGGAGCTGTTTTTT.

This clonotype was detected only a few times. This could be a read error, since a much larger clone is one nucleotide away. This sequence joins TRBV5-1 and TRBJ2-7; the match to TRBD2 covers 11 bases. Germline V gene data show CDR1 as SGHRS and CDR2 as YFSETQ. The CDR3 is made up of 15 amino acids. Trimming removed 3 bases from V and 2 bases from J; junction bases left unmatched: 4. Here the CDR3 reads CASSSTSGATYEQYF. The CDR3 region has the DNA TGCGCCAGCAGCTCGACTAGCGGGGCAACCTACGAGCAGTACTTC.

CDR3: CASSARTGSNQPQHF. In nucleotides, the CDR3 is TGTGCCAGCAGCGCCCGGACAGGGAGCAATCAGCCCCAGCATTTT. The chain uses TRBV2 and TRBJ1-5; 8 bases are shared with TRBD1. This CDR3 region has 15 residues. V lost 6 bases and J lost 1; bases outside the gene matches: 5. Germline CDR1 reads SNHLY; CDR2 reads FYNNEI.

This clonotype was recorded a few times. This chain links TRBV27 with TRBJ2-1, with TRBD2 matching 10 bases. There are 14 residues in the CDR3. Germline CDR1 and CDR2: MNHEY and SMNVEV (reference sequence). V was clipped by 7 bases and J by 6 bases; unmatched bases: 6. The CDR3 DNA reads as TGTGCCAGCACGAAAAGCGGGAGGGCCAATGAGCAGTTCTTC. It codes for CASTKSGRANEQFF.

This clonotype came up many times. The V gene is TRBV29-1, the J gene TRBJ1-2; possible D gene TRBD1, 5 bases. The CDR3 spans 13 residues. Trimming cost V 1 base and J 4 bases, with 10 bases left between them. Germline values: CDR1 SQVTM, CDR2 ANQGSEA. CDR3 coding DNA: TGCAGCGTTGAAGGGGGGACGGTCTATGGCTACACCTTC. It yields the protein CSVEGGTVYGYTF. The full variable domain, its missing parts supplied by reference TRBV29-1 and TRBJ1-2, is SAVISQKPSRDICQRGTSLTIQCQVDSQVTMMFWYRQQPGQSLTLIATANQGSEATYESGFVIDKFPISRPNLTFSTLTVSNMSPEDSSIYLCSVEGGTVYGYTFGSGTRLTVV.

The rearrangement uses TRBV27 and TRBJ2-1; D not resolved. The germline gives CDR1 MNHEY, CDR2 SMNVEV (reference sequence). V dropped 0 bases and J dropped 8 bases, with 11 bases sitting between them. This CDR3 contains 14 residues. The chain's CDR3 is CASSLSWQVDEQFF. In nucleotides, the CDR3 is TGTGCCAGCAGTTTATCCTGGCAGGTCGATGAGCAGTTCTTC.

This clonotype came up a few times. The rearrangement uses TRBV4-3 and TRBJ2-4; D is unclear. The germline V gene has CDR1 LGHNA and CDR2 YSLEER. Trimming left V 1 base short and J 7 bases short, with 14 bases between. This CDR3 is 15 amino acids long. The CDR3 DNA follows: TGCGCCAGCAGCCAAGTCGGGCAGTTTGGGAACATTCAGTACTTC. This gives the protein CASSQVGQFGNIQYF.

The chain couples TRBV7-9 to TRBJ1-1, with 7 bases identical to TRBD1. The CDR3 totals 15 residues. From germline, CDR1 is SEHNR and CDR2 FQNEAQ (reference sequence). The V and J ends lost 7 bases and 4 bases, in that order; junction bases with no gene match: 12. The CDR3 sequence: CASNKQGKPPTEAFF. Here the CDR3 DNA reads TGTGCCAGCAACAAACAGGGGAAGCCTCCCACTGAAGCTTTCTTT. The full variable domain, rest sourced from reference TRBV7-9 and TRBJ1-1, is DTGVSQNPRHKITKRGQNVTFRCDPISEHNRLYWYRQTLGQGPEFLTYFQNEAQLEKSRLLSDRFSAERPKGSFSTLEIQRTEQGDSAMYLCASNKQGKPPTEAFFGQGTRLTVV.

This clonotype has more than one count but fewer than ten. J is TRBJ1-5 and V is TRBV15; the D is unclear. Germline V CDR1 and CDR2: LNHNV, YYDKDF (reference sequence). The V and J ends lost 0 bases and 2 bases respectively, with 14 bases between them. The CDR3 length is 17 residues. CDR3: CATSRDIVGIGNQPQHF. The CDR3 nucleotides read TGTGCCACCAGCAGAGATATTGTTGGCATTGGCAATCAGCCCCAGCATTTT.

V is TRBV4-3 and J is TRBJ2-2; D is undetermined. Trimming took 0 bases from V and 6 from J, leaving 8 bases between them. The V gene's germline CDR1 is LGHNA and CDR2 YSLEER. The CDR3 has 14 amino acids. The CDR3 loop reads CASSQDRFPGELFF. The DNA of the CDR3 is TGCGCCAGCAGCCAAGATCGTTTTCCCGGGGAGCTGTTTTTT.

The V and J genes are TRBV4-3 and TRBJ2-2; TRBD1 agrees at 8 bases. V dropped 4 bases and J dropped 7; count of bases not matched to a gene: 11. This CDR3 contains 16 residues. CDR1 is LGHNA and CDR2 is YSLEER in the germline V gene. The CDR3 bases are TGCGCCAGCAGCCGGGGACAGGCCAACACGGGCGGGGAGCTGTTTTTT. Translation: CASSRGQANTGGELFF.

This clonotype was recorded at least ten times. This chain joins TRBV11-2 and TRBJ1-6, with a tentative D call TRBD1 (5 bases). The V end lost 5 bases, the J end lost 10 bases, and 12 bases lay between the germline ends. Germline V CDR1 and CDR2: SGHAT, FQNNGV. The length of the CDR3 is 13 residues. The CDR3 region has the DNA TGTGCCAGCAGCCTAGGGACCTCCTCACCCCTCCACTTT. It is translated as CASSLGTSSPLHF.

The CDR3 region has the DNA TGCGCCAGCAGCCAGGACAGAGGGTATGGCTACACCTTC. This codes for CASSQDRGYGYTF. The V call is TRBV4-1, the J call TRBJ1-2; D perhaps matches TRBD1 (6 bases). Trimming took off 3 bases at V and 5 bases at J, with 10 bases between the two ends. This CDR3 comprises 13 residues. CDR1 MGHRA and CDR2 YSYEKL come from the germline V gene.

This clonotype appeared many times. The chain uses TRBV28 and TRBJ2-1, with 8 bases aligning to TRBD2. V shed 1 base, J shed 4 bases, and the junction held 6 bases outside the gene matches. Germline V gene sequence: CDR1 MDHEN, CDR2 SYDVKM. The length of the CDR3 is 16 residues. In DNA, the CDR3 is TGTGCCAGCAGTTTATCGGCGGGAGGACCTTACAATGAGCAGTTCTTC. Its translation is CASSLSAGGPYNEQFF.

This chain uses TRBV28 with TRBJ2-4, with unresolved D. Germline CDR1 and CDR2: MDHEN and SYDVKM. This CDR3 is built from 16 residues. Trimming removed 5 bases at V and 0 bases at J, with 14 bases between. The CDR3 coding sequence is TGTGCCAGCAGTCCGCCTAGAGACGTAGCCAAAAACATTCAGTACTTC. Protein product: CASSPPRDVAKNIQYF.

This clonotype has a count of ten or more. The chain recombines TRBV7-2 with TRBJ2-5; tentatively, D is TRBD1 or TRBD2 (6 bases each). CDR1 is SGHTA and CDR2 is FQGNSA in the germline V gene. V lost 4 bases and J lost 3, with 9 bases in between. This CDR3 spans 13 amino acids. CDR3: CASSSRGEETQYF. The CDR3 DNA reads as TGTGCCAGCAGCTCAAGGGGGGAAGAGACCCAGTACTTC.

This clonotype was found a few times. The J gene is TRBJ2-7, the V gene TRBV7-3; D is possibly TRBD2 (5 bases). Germline V gene data show CDR1 as SGHTA and CDR2 as FQGTGA. The CDR3 extends over 15 amino acids. The V gene lost 0 bases and the J gene lost 2 bases, with 11 bases spanning the gap. The CDR3 DNA follows: TGTGCCAGCAGCTTAACTAGCGCCGAACCCTACGAGCAGTACTTC. Amino acids: CASSLTSAEPYEQYF.

The chain combines TRBV20-1 with TRBJ2-1; D tentatively reads TRBD1 or TRBD2 (5 bases each). This CDR3 has 15 amino acids. CDR1 is DFQATT and CDR2 is SNEGSKA in the germline V gene (reference sequence). V dropped 0 bases and J dropped 7 bases, with 16 bases sitting between them. The CDR3 region has the DNA TGCAGTGCTAGAGATCGAACTGTATGGGGGAATGAGCAGTTCTTC. It is translated as CSARDRTVWGNEQFF.

The chain is built from TRBV30 and TRBJ2-7, with D hard to call. Germline V lookup: CDR1 GTSNPN, CDR2 SVGIG (reference sequence). This CDR3 region has 11 residues. Trimming left V 5 bases short and J 3 bases short, with 8 bases between. This CDR3 reads CAWEFGYEQYF. CDR3 DNA sequence: TGTGCCTGGGAATTCGGCTACGAGCAGTACTTC.

This clonotype was seen a handful of times. V is TRBV3-1 and J is TRBJ2-5; D unclear. Germline V gene lookup returns CDR1 LGHDT and CDR2 YNNKEL (reference sequence). Trimming removed 1 base at V and 5 bases at J, with 14 bases between. The CDR3 loop spans 15 amino acids. The CDR3 region has the DNA TGTGCCAGCAGCCAAGTGGCCAGCTACTCGGAGACCCAGTACTTC. It is translated as CASSQVASYSETQYF.

At least ten counts were recorded for this clonotype. This chain joins TRBV6-2 or TRBV6-3 and TRBJ2-1; D gene uncertain. The CDR3 length is 16 residues. V dropped 2 bases and J dropped 4 bases, with 15 bases sitting between them. CDR1 and CDR2 from the germline V gene are MNHEY and SVGEGT. CDR3 loop: CASSYPKGSAYNEQFF. In DNA, the CDR3 is TGTGCCAGCAGTTACCCCAAAGGGTCGGCATACAATGAGCAGTTCTTC.

The chain is built from TRBV20-1 and TRBJ1-5, with 12 bases lining up with TRBD1. Looked up from germline, CDR1 is DFQATT and CDR2 is SNEGSKA (reference sequence). V lost 3 bases and J lost 2; bases outside the gene matches: 5. CDR3 length equals 16 residues. The CDR3 spells CSASGTGGGGNQPQHF. The CDR3 bases are TGCAGTGCTAGCGGGACAGGGGGCGGTGGCAATCAGCCCCAGCATTTT.

This clonotype was recorded a few times. The genes are TRBV20-1 and TRBJ2-5; possible D gene TRBD2, 5 bases. The CDR3 totals 15 residues. The germline V and J ends were trimmed by 6 bases and 3 bases, with 20 bases remaining between them. The germline V gene has CDR1 DFQATT and CDR2 SNEGSKA (reference sequence). CDR3 region: CSAQGQTKPKETQYF. Written as DNA, the CDR3 is TGCAGTGCCCAAGGTCAGACTAAACCTAAAGAGACCCAGTACTTC.

This clonotype came up a few times. This chain joins TRBV29-1 and TRBJ2-3; 9 nucleotides agree with TRBD2. From germline, CDR1 is SQVTM and CDR2 ANQGSEA. Trimming at V came to 5 bases and at J to 10 bases, leaving 10 bases not matched to a gene. The CDR3 spans 13 residues. Here the CDR3 DNA reads TGCAGCGTTAAGCGGGCGGGAGGGGGCGCGCAGTATTTT. Encoded protein: CSVKRAGGGAQYF.

The DNA of the CDR3 is TGCGCCAGCAGCTGGGATAAAGCGGGAGGCACAGATACGCAGTATTTT. Amino acids: CASSWDKAGGTDTQYF. J is TRBJ2-3 and V is TRBV5-1; 8 bases align to TRBD2. The CDR3 loop spans 16 amino acids. Germline V gene data show CDR1 as SGHRS and CDR2 as YFSETQ. The J segment lost 1 base and the V segment lost 3 bases, leaving 7 bases of the junction unmatched.

In this sample, this clonotype turned up a few times. The chain carries TRBV7-8 and TRBJ2-7; maybe TRBD2 (6 bases). This CDR3 region has 16 residues. Germline V gene sequence: CDR1 SGHVS, CDR2 FQNEAQ. V was trimmed by 8 bases and J by 1 base, leaving 21 bases between them. In DNA form, the CDR3 reads TGTGCCAGCTCGACGGGGGTCACGACCAGTTCCTACGAGCAGTACTTC. Amino acid sequence: CASSTGVTTSSYEQYF. The full variable domain, in which reference TRBV7-8 and TRBJ2-7 provide the parts outside the CDR3, is GAGVSQSPRYKVAKRGQDVALRCDPISGHVSLFWYQQALGQGPEFLTYFQNEAQLDKSGLPSDRFFAERPEGSVSTLKIQRTQQEDSAVYLCASSTGVTTSSYEQYFGPGTRLTVT.